This TCR beta chain comes out of a study of blood T cells in healthy people across ages. CDR1 is PRHDT and CDR2 is FYEKMQ in the germline V gene (reference sequence). V lost 2 bases and J 1 base, leaving 8 bases between the germline ends. This CDR3 has 14 residues. A second PCR, run for about 7 to 12 cycles, used a sample-barcoded 5' primer plus a J-beta primer mix. TCRdb passed the 5' RACE reads through MiXCR, listing each CDR3 protein once. The data show 650,000 to 1,000,000 distinct CDR3 sequences, around 36% seen once. This clonotype was seen only a few times. The genes are TRBV13 and TRBJ1-2; D ambiguous. This receptor was identified in a man between 18 and 35 years old in good health. Material for sequencing was blood. CDR3 DNA sequence: TGTGCCAGCAGCTTAAGAGAGATTAACTATGGCTACACCTTC. Amino acids: CASSLREINYGYTF.